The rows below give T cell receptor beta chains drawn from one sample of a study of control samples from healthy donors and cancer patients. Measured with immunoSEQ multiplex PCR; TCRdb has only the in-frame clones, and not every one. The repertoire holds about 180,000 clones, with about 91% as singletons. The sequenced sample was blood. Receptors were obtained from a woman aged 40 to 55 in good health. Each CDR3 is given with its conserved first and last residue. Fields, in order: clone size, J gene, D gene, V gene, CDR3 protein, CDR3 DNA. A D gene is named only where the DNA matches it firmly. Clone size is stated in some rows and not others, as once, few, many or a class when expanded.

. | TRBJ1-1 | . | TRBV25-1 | CASSALGDRAFF | TGTGCCAGCAGCGCCTTGGGGGATAGAGCTTTCTTT
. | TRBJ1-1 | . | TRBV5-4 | CASSLSDREAFF | TGTGCCAGCAGCCTATCTGACAGGGAAGCTTTCTTT
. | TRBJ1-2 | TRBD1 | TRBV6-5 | CASSGTGGYYGYTF | TGTGCCAGCTCCGGGACAGGGGGTTACTATGGCTACACCTTC
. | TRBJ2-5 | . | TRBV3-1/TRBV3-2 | CASSNRDPVRAQYF | TGTGCCAGCAGCAACAGGGACCCCGTTCGAGCCCAGTACTTC
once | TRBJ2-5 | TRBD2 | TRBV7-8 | CASSLRTSGETQYF | TGTGCCAGCAGCCTTCGGACTAGCGGGGAGACCCAGTACTTC
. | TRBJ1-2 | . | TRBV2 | CASSVQGGNYGYTF | TGTGCCAGCAGTGTACAGGGAGGTAACTATGGCTACACCTTC
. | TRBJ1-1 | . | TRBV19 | CASSIGALNAEAFF | TGTGCCAGTAGTATTGGTGCACTTAACGCTGAAGCTTTCTTT
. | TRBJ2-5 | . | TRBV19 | CASSIEGRGQETQYF | TGTGCCAGTAGTATAGAGGGTCGGGGCCAAGAGACCCAGTACTTC
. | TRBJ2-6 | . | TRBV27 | CASSFQTGANVLTF | TGTGCCAGCAGTTTCCAAACTGGGGCCAACGTCCTGACTTTC
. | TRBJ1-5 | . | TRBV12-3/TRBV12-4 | CASSLGPSQPQHF | TGTGCCAGCAGTTTGGGCCCGTCACAGCCCCAGCATTTT
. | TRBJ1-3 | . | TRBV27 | CASSTHGTTGNTIYF | TGTGCCAGCAGTACCCACGGGACAACTGGAAACACCATATATTTT
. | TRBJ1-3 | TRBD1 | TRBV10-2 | CASSRGQDGNTIYF | TGCGCCAGCAGCAGGGGACAGGATGGAAACACCATATATTTT
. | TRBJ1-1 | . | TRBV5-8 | CASSLVKNTEAFF | TGTGCCAGCAGCTTGGTGAAGAACACTGAAGCTTTCTTT
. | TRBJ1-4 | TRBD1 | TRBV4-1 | CASSLGQGGDLGEKLFF | TGCGCCAGCAGTCTTGGACAGGGAGGGGACCTAGGTGAAAAACTGTTTTTT
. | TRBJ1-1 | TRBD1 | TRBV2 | CASTGQGKHTEAFF | TGTGCCAGCACCGGACAGGGAAAGCACACTGAAGCTTTCTTT
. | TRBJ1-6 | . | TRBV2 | CASSMYTSPPLHF | TGTGCCAGCAGTATGTACACCTCTCCACCCCTCCACTTT
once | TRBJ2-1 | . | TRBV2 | CASSEGGAFGEQFF | TGTGCCAGCAGCGAAGGGGGGGCTTTCGGTGAGCAGTTCTTC
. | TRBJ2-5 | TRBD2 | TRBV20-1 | CSASLAGGQETQYF | TGCAGTGCTAGTCTAGCGGGGGGGCAGGAGACCCAGTACTTC
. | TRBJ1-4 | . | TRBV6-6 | CASRPSGGGNEKLFF | TGTGCCAGCAGGCCCTCCGGGGGAGGGAATGAAAAACTGTTTTTT
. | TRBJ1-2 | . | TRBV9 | CASRPTSSGYGYTF | TGTGCCAGCCGCCCAACAAGTAGTGGCTATGGCTACACCTTC
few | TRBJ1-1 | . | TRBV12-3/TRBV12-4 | CASTEQGSKEAFF | TGTGCCAGCACCGAACAGGGTTCCAAGGAAGCTTTCTTT
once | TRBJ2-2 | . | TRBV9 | CASSVRQDGELFF | TGTGCCAGCAGCGTACGGCAGGACGGGGAGCTGTTTTTT
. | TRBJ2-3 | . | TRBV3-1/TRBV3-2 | CASSQVERASTDTQYF | TGCGCCAGCAGCCAAGTAGAGCGGGCCAGCACAGATACGCAGTATTTT
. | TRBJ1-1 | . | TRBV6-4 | CASSDSGGAFF | TGTGCCAGCAGTGACTCGGGGGGGGCTTTCTTT
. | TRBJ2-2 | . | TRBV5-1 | CASSSTGELFF | TGCGCCAGCAGCTCCACCGGGGAGCTGTTTTTT
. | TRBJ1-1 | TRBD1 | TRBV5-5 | CASSHTGQLNTEAFF | TGTGCCAGCAGCCATACGGGACAGTTGAACACTGAAGCTTTCTTT
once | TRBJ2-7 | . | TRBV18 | CASSPSRINEQYF | TGTGCCAGCTCACCCTCCCGGATAAACGAGCAGTACTTC
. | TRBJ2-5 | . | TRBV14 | CASKQGETQYF | TGTGCCAGCAAACAGGGAGAGACCCAGTACTTC
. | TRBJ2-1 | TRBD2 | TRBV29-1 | CSVQRGGRNNEQFF | TGCAGCGTCCAAAGGGGAGGGAGGAACAATGAGCAGTTCTTC
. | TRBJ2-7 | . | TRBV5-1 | CASSPTGTHEQYF | TGCGCCAGCAGCCCTACAGGGACCCACGAGCAGTACTTC
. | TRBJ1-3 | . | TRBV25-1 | CASSDSLNTIYF | TGTGCCAGCAGCGACTCCCTGAACACCATATATTTT
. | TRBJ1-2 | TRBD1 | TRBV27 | CASSKSDRGYGYTF | TGTGCCAGCTCCAAATCAGACAGGGGGTATGGCTACACCTTC
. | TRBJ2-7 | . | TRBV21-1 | CASSKTNTPGQGFYEQYF | TGTGCCAGCAGTAAAACTAACACCCCTGGACAGGGCTTTTACGAGCAGTACTTC
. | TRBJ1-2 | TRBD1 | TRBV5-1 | CASSLGTGGELGYTF | TGCGCCAGCAGCTTGGGGACAGGGGGCGAGCTTGGCTACACCTTC
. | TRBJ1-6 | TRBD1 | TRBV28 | CASSILGPGTGGSPLHF | TGTGCCAGCAGCATTTTAGGGCCAGGGACAGGGGGTTCACCCCTCCACTTT
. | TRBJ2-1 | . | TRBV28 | CASSLPGYRPDEQFF | TGTGCCAGCAGTTTGCCGGGATACCGCCCGGATGAGCAGTTCTTC
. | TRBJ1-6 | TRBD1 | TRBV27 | CASGYTGENSPLHF | TGTGCCAGCGGGTATACAGGGGAGAATTCACCCCTCCACTTT
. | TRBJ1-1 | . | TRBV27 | CASSPQGPPEAFF | TGTGCCAGCAGTCCCCAGGGCCCGCCCGAAGCTTTCTTT
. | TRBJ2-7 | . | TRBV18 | CASSPPASYEQYF | TGTGCCAGCTCACCTCCAGCTAGCTACGAGCAGTACTTC
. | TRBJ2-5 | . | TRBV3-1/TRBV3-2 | CASSQLVGSAETQYF | TGTGCCAGCAGCCAATTGGTAGGGTCCGCGGAGACCCAGTACTTC
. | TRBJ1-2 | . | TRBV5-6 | CASSFFSGAGYTF | TGTGCCAGCAGCTTCTTTTCGGGCGCTGGCTACACCTTC
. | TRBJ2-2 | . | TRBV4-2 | CASSQSPQVGGTTGELFF | TGTGCCAGCAGCCAAAGTCCCCAAGTGGGGGGGACAACCGGGGAGCTGTTTTTT
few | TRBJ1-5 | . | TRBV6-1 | CASSEYNGERPQHF | TGTGCCAGCAGTGAATACAACGGCGAGCGGCCCCAGCATTTT
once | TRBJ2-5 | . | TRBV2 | CASVRDLPQETQYF | TGTGCCAGCGTTAGGGACTTACCTCAAGAGACCCAGTACTTC
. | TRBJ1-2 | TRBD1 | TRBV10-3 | CAISESLTGSYGYTF | TGTGCCATCAGTGAGTCGCTGACAGGGAGCTATGGCTACACCTTC
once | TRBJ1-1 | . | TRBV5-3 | CARSLEDGSNTEAFF | TGTGCCAGAAGCTTGGAAGACGGATCGAACACTGAAGCTTTCTTT
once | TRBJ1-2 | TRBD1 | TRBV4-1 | CASSRFEGQGENTF | TGCGCCAGCAGCCGGTTTGAGGGACAGGGGGAAAACACCTTC
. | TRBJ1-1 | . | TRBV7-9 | CASSSGSGPQEGAFF | TGTGCCAGCAGCTCCGGATCGGGACCGCAGGAAGGAGCTTTCTTT
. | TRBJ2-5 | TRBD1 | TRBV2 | CASCDREGETQYF | TGTGCCAGCTGTGACAGGGAAGGGGAGACCCAGTACTTC
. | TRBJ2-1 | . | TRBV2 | CAISPGRVNNEQFF | TGTGCCATTTCGCCGGGACGGGTAAACAATGAGCAGTTCTTC
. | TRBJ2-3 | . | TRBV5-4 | CASSRAALGDTQYF | TGTGCCAGCAGCCGGGCAGCTCTGGGGGATACGCAGTATTTT
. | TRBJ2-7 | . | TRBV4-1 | CASSQIQGSPYEQYF | TGCGCCAGCAGCCAAATACAGGGTAGCCCCTACGAGCAGTACTTC
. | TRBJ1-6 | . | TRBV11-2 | CASSRPGQLNSPLHF | TGTGCCAGCAGCCGTCCGGGTCAACTAAATTCACCCCTCCACTTT
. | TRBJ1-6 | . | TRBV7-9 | CASSPRDSPLHF | TGTGCCAGCAGCCCTAGGGATTCACCCCTCCACTTT
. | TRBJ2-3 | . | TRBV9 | CASSVAGWGGADTQYF | TGTGCCAGCAGCGTAGCCGGATGGGGGGGGGCCGATACGCAGTATTTT